Presented here are 4 T cell receptor beta chains from one specimen sequenced in a study of control samples from healthy donors and cancer patients. Here immunoSEQ multiplex PCR was the method, and the copy in TCRdb shows in-frame clones only, minus some. The data contain roughly 130,000 clones, 75% to 95% of them seen just once; the ten biggest clones take up around 2.5%. Sequences were obtained from blood. These receptors came from a man aged 18 to 29 in good health.

This chain joins TRBV15 and TRBJ2-7, with D uncertain. V was trimmed by 0 bases and J by 0 bases, leaving 6 bases between them. The CDR3 extends over 14 amino acids. Germline V gene data show CDR1 as LNHNV and CDR2 as YYDKDF (reference sequence). The CDR3 DNA follows: TGTGCCACCAGCAGAGACACGACCTCCTACGAGCAGTACGTC. Translating gives CATSRDTTSYEQYV.

This clone has a single count. The rearrangement uses TRBV5-4 and TRBJ2-2; TRBD1 matches at 9 bases. The CDR3 is made up of 15 amino acids. Germline values: CDR1 SGHNT, CDR2 YYREEE (reference sequence). Losses at the gene ends were 3 bases for V and 5 bases for J; bases not matched to a gene: 5. CDR3 DNA sequence: TGTGCCAGCAGCTCGGGACAGGGAGGAACCGGGGAGCTGTTTTTT. This codes for CASSSGQGGTGELFF.

The chain is built from TRBV7-9 and TRBJ1-1; TRBD1 agrees at 8 bases. Germline V lookup: CDR1 SEHNR, CDR2 FQNEAQ (reference sequence). The CDR3 loop spans 17 amino acids. V lost 1 base and J lost 4; bases outside the gene matches: 11. CDR3: CASSLVSVTGGPTEAFF. The CDR3, as DNA: TGTGCCAGCAGCTTAGTTTCGGTCACAGGGGGTCCCACTGAAGCTTTCTTT.

The V call is TRBV19, the J call TRBJ2-2; 10 bases agree with TRBD2. CDR1 is LNHDA, CDR2 SQIVND, per germline (reference sequence). The CDR3 spans 16 residues. Unmatched junction bases numbered 2, after V lost 1 base and J lost 3 bases. The CDR3: CASSIGLAGDTGELFF. The CDR3, as DNA: TGTGCCAGTAGTATAGGACTAGCGGGTGACACCGGGGAGCTGTTTTTT.